Following are 2 T cell receptor beta chains from one sample sequenced in a study of T cell repertoires in cytomegalovirus infection. TCRdb recomputed calls from the reads with MiXCR, one row per CDR3 protein. Of roughly 280,000 distinct CDR3 sequences listed, around 13% are singletons. Sequencing used PBMCs. The receptors derive from a human donor in good health (CMV status not recorded). Some clones in this sample may be carry-over from other donors' samples.

The V and J genes are TRBV6-5 and TRBJ2-5; tentatively, D is TRBD1 (5 bases). Per germline, CDR1 MNHEY and CDR2 SVGAGI. This CDR3 region has 14 residues. Trimming took off 6 bases at V and 3 bases at J, with 14 bases between the two ends. The CDR3 region is CASSLLPREETQYF. The CDR3 nucleotides are TGTGCCAGCAGCTTACTCCCCAGGGAAGAGACCCAGTACTTC.

This sequence joins TRBV28 and TRBJ1-5, with 8 bases matching TRBD1. The CDR3 runs 13 residues. Germline V gene data show CDR1 as MDHEN and CDR2 as SYDVKM. The trim removed 5 bases at V and 9 bases at J, leaving 6 bases unmatched. CDR3 sequence: CASSRQGPGPQHF. The CDR3 DNA is TGTGCCAGCAGTAGACAGGGGCCGGGGCCCCAGCATTTT.